The 4 T cell receptor beta chains below come from one sample, sequenced in a study of T-cell reconstitution after alpha-beta-depleted transplantation in children. The TCRbeta library was prepared with unique molecular identifiers. TCRdb redid the calling of the PCR reads with MiXCR, one entry per CDR3 protein. The sample has some 110,000 distinct CDR3 sequences; 10% are singletons. Sequenced material: PBMCs, taken before TCRalphabeta/CD19-depleted stem cell transplant. Receptors were obtained from a boy between 2 and 10 years old with acute lymphoblastic leukemia, due to receive a stem cell transplant.

This clonotype has a count of ten or more. V usage is TRBV6-8 and J usage is TRBJ2-2, with TRBD2 matching 8 bases. CDR3 length: 12 amino acids. CDR1 is MNHGY and CDR2 is SAAAGT in the germline V gene. After removal of 5 bases from V and 7 bases from J, the junction contained 0 bases not matched to a gene. CDR3 sequence (DNA): TGTGCCAGCAGTAGCGGGAGCGGGGAGCTGTTTTTT. This codes for CASSSGSGELFF.

Ten or more counts support this clonotype. V and J are TRBV20-1 and TRBJ2-1, with 7 bases matching TRBD2. Germline V gene lookup returns CDR1 DFQATT and CDR2 SNEGSKA (reference sequence). V dropped 3 bases and J dropped 0; count of bases not matched to a gene: 8. The CDR3 length is 16 residues. The CDR3 is CSASPRGGSSYNEQFF. The CDR3 region has the DNA TGCAGTGCTAGCCCCCGGGGCGGGAGCTCCTACAATGAGCAGTTCTTC.

This clonotype was found many times. The chain uses TRBV7-9 and TRBJ2-3; TRBD2 matches at 12 bases. The CDR3 is 17 residues long. V was clipped by 5 bases and J by 4 bases; unmatched bases: 10. The germline V gene has CDR1 SEHNR and CDR2 FQNEAQ (reference sequence). The CDR3 region is CASSVRLAGVGPDTQYF. CDR3 nucleotide sequence: TGTGCCAGCAGCGTAAGACTAGCGGGAGTGGGGCCAGATACGCAGTATTTT. The complete variable domain, with remaining parts taken from reference TRBV7-9 and TRBJ2-3, reads DTGVSQNPRHKITKRGQNVTFRCDPISEHNRLYWYRQTLGQGPEFLTYFQNEAQLEKSRLLSDRFSAERPKGSFSTLEIQRTEQGDSAMYLCASSVRLAGVGPDTQYFGPGTRLTVL.

This clonotype is large. Written as DNA, the CDR3 is TGTGCCAGCAGCCAAGAGCGGACTAGCGGATACAATGAGCAGTTCTTC. Translated: CASSQERTSGYNEQFF. The rearrangement joins TRBV3-1 to TRBJ2-1; TRBD2 aligns across 10 bases. Trimming at V came to 0 bases and at J to 4 bases, leaving 3 bases not matched to a gene. This CDR3 spans 16 amino acids. CDR1 is LGHDT and CDR2 is YNNKEL in the germline V gene (reference sequence).